The 10 T cell receptor beta chains reported below all come from one sample, sequenced in a study of T cells in Graves' hyperthyroidism and ophthalmopathy. RNA transcripts were the template for amplifying TCR beta CDR3 regions. The primer set for the first-round RT-PCR of the TCR CDR3 was HTBI. TCRdb ran MiXCR on the multiplex PCR reads and lists one entry per CDR3 protein. The data show more than 300,000 distinct CDR3 sequences, around 20% seen once. Sequencing was carried out using blood. These receptors all come from a man aged 18-30 years with Graves' ophthalmopathy.

This rearrangement joins TRBV7-9 to TRBJ1-6; 9 positions agree with TRBD1. The junction had 8 bases not matched to a gene; V was cut back by 5 bases and J by 9 bases. Germline V CDR1 and CDR2: SEHNR, FQNEAQ (reference sequence). The length of the CDR3 is 15 residues. In DNA, the CDR3 is TGTGCCAGCAGCACGTCCGGGACAGGGATTTCACCCCTCCACTTT. Translation gives CASSTSGTGISPLHF.

This clonotype was recorded many times. The rearrangement links TRBV5-1 to TRBJ1-1, with TRBD1 matching 7 bases. The junction had 7 bases not matched to a gene; V was cut back by 4 bases and J by 4 bases. Germline-derived CDR1 and CDR2 are SGHRS and YFSETQ. This CDR3 comprises 14 residues. The CDR3 DNA follows: TGCGCCAGCAGCGCAACCGGACAGGTCACTGAAGCTTTCTTT. Translated: CASSATGQVTEAFF.

The V gene is TRBV19, the J gene TRBJ1-1, with a possible D match to TRBD1 (6 bases). The CDR3 has 13 residues. CDR1 and CDR2 from the germline V gene are LNHDA and SQIVND (reference sequence). Between the trimmed V and J ends, which lost 11 bases and 5 bases, there was a span of 18 bases. The CDR3 sequence: CAPRAGVGTEAFF. CDR3 sequence (DNA): TGTGCCCCTAGGGCAGGGGTAGGGACTGAAGCTTTCTTT.

This clonotype was counted only a few times. This chain uses TRBV7-2 with TRBJ1-3; the D is unclear. V lost 2 bases and J 4 bases, leaving 3 bases between the germline ends. Germline V gene sequence: CDR1 SGHTA, CDR2 FQGNSA. CDR3 length: 12 residues. CDR3 residues: CASSLTGNTIYF. The CDR3 DNA follows: TGTGCCAGCAGCTTAACCGGAAACACCATATATTTT.

The rearrangement links TRBV5-5 to TRBJ2-1, with D perhaps being TRBD1 or TRBD2 (5 bases each). Germline V CDR1 and CDR2: SGHKS, YYEKEE (reference sequence). This CDR3 is built from 15 residues. Trimming removed 4 bases at V and 6 bases at J, with 17 bases between. The CDR3 spells CASSARGPGTNEQFF. CDR3 sequence (DNA): TGTGCCAGCAGCGCACGGGGCCCGGGCACCAATGAGCAGTTCTTC.

V is TRBV24-1 and J is TRBJ1-2, with D possibly TRBD1 on 6 matching bases. The CDR3 sequence is 12 residues long. Germline CDR1 reads KGHDR; CDR2 reads SFDVKD. Deletions cut 4 bases from V and 8 bases from J, with 10 bases between. The CDR3 here is CATSEGARGYTF. The CDR3 DNA follows: TGTGCCACCAGTGAGGGGGCTCGAGGCTACACCTTC.

This chain joins TRBV5-1 and TRBJ2-7; unclear D gene. The CDR3 extends over 17 amino acids. V lost 0 bases and J 0 bases, leaving 16 bases between the germline ends. Germline values: CDR1 SGHRS, CDR2 YFSETQ. The CDR3 DNA sequence: TGCGCCAGCAGCTTGGAGTTAGGCAGAGCAGGCTCCTACGAGCAGTACTTC. Its translation: CASSLELGRAGSYEQYF. The variable domain in full, completed from reference TRBV5-1 and TRBJ2-7, reads KAGVTQTPRYLIKTRGQQVTLSCSPISGHRSVSWYQQTPGQGLQFLFEYFSETQRNKGNFPGRFSGRQFSNSRSEMNVSTLELGDSALYLCASSLELGRAGSYEQYFGPGTRLTVT.

The table lists this clonotype with a few counts. The chain links TRBV7-9 to TRBJ2-1; TRBD1 or TRBD2 may be the D gene (5 bases each). The germline gives CDR1 SEHNR, CDR2 FQNEAQ (reference sequence). Between the trimmed V and J ends, which lost 3 bases and 10 bases, there was a span of 7 bases. The CDR3 has 11 residues. The CDR3 DNA follows: TGTGCCAGCAGCTTCGAGGGGGAGCAGTTCTTC. Translated: CASSFEGEQFF.

In this sample, this clonotype turned up many times. J is TRBJ1-2 and V is TRBV7-8, with 9 bases lining up with TRBD1. Germline CDR1 reads SGHVS; CDR2 reads FQNEAQ. There are 17 residues in the CDR3. Trimming cost V 5 bases and J 0 bases; bases outside gene matches: 10. DNA of the CDR3: TGTGCCAGCAGCGAGGGGACAGGGTACACCTCTAACTATGGCTACACCTTC. The encoded protein is CASSEGTGYTSNYGYTF.

The rearrangement uses TRBV18 and TRBJ2-1; 7 bases align to TRBD2. V lost 6 bases, J lost 0 bases, and 11 bases stayed unmatched. The CDR3 spans 17 residues. Germline V gene data show CDR1 as KGHSH and CDR2 as LQKENI. The CDR3 DNA reads as TGTGCCAGCTCCCCCTCTTCCGGGAGGATCTCCTACAATGAGCAGTTCTTC. The encoded protein is CASSPSSGRISYNEQFF.